Shown below are 30 T cell receptor beta chains from a single sample sequenced in a study of technical replicates of blood from a handful of donors. Sequencing was performed with immunoSEQ multiplex PCR; in TCRdb, only in-frame clones are kept and a portion is missing. The data show some 78,000 clones, with 94% seen just once and under 0.3% held by the top ten. Source material: T cells isolated from PBMCs. The source is a human donor in good health.

The rearrangement joins TRBV7-2 to TRBJ1-6; the match to TRBD1 covers 7 bases. Germline V lookup: CDR1 SGHTA, CDR2 FQGNSA. V shed 3 bases and J 7 bases; nucleotides not matched to a gene: 3. The CDR3 totals 14 residues. Here the CDR3 reads CASSFGTENSPLHF. CDR3 in DNA: TGTGCCAGCAGCTTCGGGACAGAGAATTCACCCCTCCACTTT.

This chain links TRBV4-1 with TRBJ1-1; 7 nucleotides agree with TRBD1. In germline, CDR1 is MGHRA, CDR2 YSYEKL. The CDR3 runs 19 residues. V gave up 1 base and J gave up 0 bases; unmatched junction bases: 14. The CDR3 coding sequence is TGCGCCAGCAGCCAAGGGGATAACAGGGGTTTCTATCTGAACACTGAAGCTTTCTTT. The encoded protein is CASSQGDNRGFYLNTEAFF.

This rearrangement joins TRBV19 to TRBJ2-5; tentative D call: TRBD1 (5 bases). The CDR3 sequence is 15 residues long. Looked up from germline, CDR1 is LNHDA and CDR2 is SQIVND (reference sequence). V was clipped by 1 base and J by 1 base, with 10 bases between them. The CDR3 bases are TGTGCCAGTAGTATAGGATGGGGCAGCCAAGAGACCCAGTACTTC. Amino acids: CASSIGWGSQETQYF.

The chain employs TRBV5-1 and TRBJ2-3; TRBD2 might be the D (6 bases). This CDR3 spans 15 amino acids. The germline gives CDR1 SGHRS, CDR2 YFSETQ. V lost 2 bases to trimming and J lost 4 bases, with 14 bases between them. CDR3: CASSFRSGSADTQYF. The CDR3 DNA follows: TGCGCCAGCAGCTTCAGATCCGGGAGTGCAGATACGCAGTATTTT.

This clone was seen once. The CDR3 spells CSANRVAQYF. The DNA of the CDR3 is TGCAGTGCAAACAGGGTGGCGCAGTATTTT. The chain recombines TRBV20-1 with TRBJ2-3, with D possibly being TRBD1 (6 bases). V was trimmed by 6 bases and J by 10 bases, leaving 11 bases between them. Germline-derived CDR1 and CDR2 are DFQATT and SNEGSKA (reference sequence). The CDR3 spans 10 residues.

The chain carries TRBV5-1 and TRBJ1-1, with TRBD1 identical over 7 bases. Per the germline V gene, CDR1 is SGHRS and CDR2 is YFSETQ. The CDR3 is 15 amino acids. J was trimmed by 3 bases and V by 4 bases; bases with no gene match: 9. CDR3 bases: TGCGCCAGCAGCCTCACAGGGGCAGGGGACACTGAAGCTTTCTTT. Translating gives CASSLTGAGDTEAFF.

This clone was counted a single time. This sequence joins TRBV7-2 and TRBJ1-5, with 8 bases that match TRBD1. The V and J ends lost 1 base and 4 bases, in that order; junction bases with no gene match: 12. Germline CDR1 is SGHTA and CDR2 is FQGNSA. The CDR3 loop spans 18 amino acids. The chain's CDR3 is CASSLGEDRAGENQPQHF. The DNA for the CDR3 is TGTGCCAGCAGCTTAGGAGAGGACAGGGCAGGTGAGAATCAGCCCCAGCATTTT. Full variable domain (missing parts from reference TRBV7-2 and TRBJ1-5): GAGVSQSPSNKVTEKGKDVELRCDPISGHTALYWYRQSLGQGLEFLIYFQGNSAPDKSGLPSDRFSAERTGGSVSTLTIQRTQQEDSAVYLCASSLGEDRAGENQPQHFGDGTRLSIL.

The J gene is TRBJ2-7, the V gene TRBV28; 8 nucleotides align to TRBD2. This CDR3 is 15 amino acids long. J was trimmed by 1 base and V by 5 bases; bases with no gene match: 7. CDR1 and CDR2 (germline): MDHEN, SYDVKM. CDR3 sequence: CASSRTAGVSYEQYF. The DNA for the CDR3 is TGTGCCAGCAGTCGGACAGCGGGAGTATCCTACGAGCAGTACTTC.

The chain couples TRBV10-3 to TRBJ2-5; D gene unclear. Trimming removed 7 bases at V and 3 bases at J, with 3 bases between. CDR3 size: 10 residues. The germline gives CDR1 ENHRY, CDR2 SYGVKD. The CDR3 protein is CAITEETQYF. The CDR3 region has the DNA TGTGCCATCACCGAAGAGACCCAGTACTTC.

The sample holds one count of this clone. The CDR3 loop is CASSLEGSGRANEQFF. The CDR3 DNA sequence: TGCGCCAGCAGCTTGGAGGGTAGCGGGAGGGCCAATGAGCAGTTCTTC. The rearrangement links TRBV5-1 to TRBJ2-1; TRBD2 aligns across 11 bases. The CDR3 has 16 residues. Losses at the gene ends were 0 bases for V and 6 bases for J; bases not matched to a gene: 5. In germline, CDR1 is SGHRS, CDR2 YFSETQ.

V gene TRBV7-2 combines with J gene TRBJ2-5; 9 nucleotides match TRBD1. Germline assignment: CDR1 SGHTA and CDR2 FQGNSA. After removal of 5 bases from V and 2 bases from J, the junction contained 3 bases not matched to a gene. CDR3 length: 14 amino acids. CDR3 amino acids: CASSHDRGQETQYF. CDR3 DNA: TGTGCCAGCAGCCACGACAGGGGGCAAGAGACCCAGTACTTC.

This sequence joins TRBV30 and TRBJ2-4, with TRBD1 identical over 8 bases. The germline V gene has CDR1 GTSNPN and CDR2 SVGIG (reference sequence). The CDR3 length is 16 residues. The V gene end was trimmed by 0 bases and the J gene end by 0 bases; junction bases not matched to a gene: 4. The CDR3 nucleotides are TGTGCCTGGAGTGTGCCAGGGGGCCGAGCCAAAAACATTCAGTACTTC. Protein sequence: CAWSVPGGRAKNIQYF.

This chain links TRBV19 with TRBJ1-1, with D perhaps matching TRBD1 (5 bases). The CDR3 extends over 12 amino acids. V lost 3 bases to trimming and J lost 14 bases, with 16 bases between them. The germline V gene has CDR1 LNHDA and CDR2 SQIVND (reference sequence). CDR3 region: CASSIGYAGGFF. CDR3 DNA sequence: TGTGCCAGTAGTATCGGTTACGCTGGGGGGTTCTTT.

J is TRBJ1-2 and V is TRBV30; no clear D. Germline V gene lookup returns CDR1 GTSNPN and CDR2 SVGIG (reference sequence). V was trimmed by 3 bases and J by 8 bases, leaving 13 bases between them. The CDR3 sequence is 12 residues long. The CDR3 region is CAWRQAGRGYTF. For the CDR3, the DNA is TGTGCCTGGAGGCAGGCTGGCCGGGGCTACACCTTC. Variable domain in full (rest from reference TRBV30 and TRBJ1-2): SQTIHQWPATLVQPVGSPLSLECTVEGTSNPNLYWYRQAAGRGLQLLFYSVGIGQISSEVPQNLSASRPQDRQFILSSKKLLLSDSGFYLCAWRQAGRGYTFGSGTRLTVV.

The rearrangement links TRBV7-9 to TRBJ2-1; D gene ambiguous. Germline V gene lookup returns CDR1 SEHNR and CDR2 FQNEAQ (reference sequence). V gave up 1 base and J gave up 2 bases, with 9 bases separating them. CDR3 length: 15 residues. CDR3 sequence reads: CASSLGLLTYNEQFF. The CDR3 bases are TGTGCCAGCAGCTTAGGGTTACTTACCTACAATGAGCAGTTCTTC.

The chain uses TRBV21-1 and TRBJ1-5; the table's D gene call, TRBD1, was not cross checked with the DNA. TRBV21-1 is a known pseudogene. CDR3 length: 14 amino acids. The CDR3 loop reads CASSKEQVPRNQHF. The CDR3 DNA follows: TGTGCCAGCAGCAAAGAGCAGGTACCCCGAAACCAGCATTTT.

The genes are TRBV11-1 and TRBJ2-7, with a possible D match to TRBD2 (5 bases). The length of the CDR3 is 15 residues. V lost 5 bases and J 1 base, leaving 15 bases between the germline ends. Germline CDR1 reads SGHAT; CDR2 reads FQDESV (reference sequence). The CDR3 here is CASSPTISKSYEQYF. The CDR3 DNA is TGTGCCAGCAGCCCGACTATCTCGAAATCCTACGAGCAGTACTTC.

The sample holds a few counts of this clone. This chain connects TRBV4-2 to TRBJ1-1; D remains unclear. Trimming cost V 1 base and J 0 bases, with 6 bases left between them. The CDR3 length is 14 residues. The germline V gene encodes CDR1 LGHNA and CDR2 YNFKEQ. CDR3 region: CASSQVQMNTEAFF. In nucleotides, the CDR3 is TGTGCCAGCAGCCAAGTACAGATGAACACTGAAGCTTTCTTT.

The CDR3 reads CASSYSRQVFTGELFF. CDR3 bases: TGTGCCAGCAGTTACTCGAGACAGGTTTTCACCGGGGAGCTGTTTTTT. The chain couples TRBV6-5 to TRBJ2-2; D possibly corresponds to TRBD1 (6 bases). Germline lookup yields CDR1 MNHEY and CDR2 SVGAGI. The CDR3 contains 16 residues. V was shortened by 0 bases and J by 4 bases, with 12 bases between the two germline ends.

V and J are TRBV4-1 and TRBJ1-5, with 10 bases fitting TRBD1. The germline V gene encodes CDR1 MGHRA and CDR2 YSYEKL. V shed 1 base and J 6 bases; nucleotides not matched to a gene: 9. The CDR3 length is 17 residues. CDR3 amino acids: CASSQGRQGAPGQPQHF. In nucleotides, the CDR3 is TGCGCCAGCAGCCAAGGGCGACAGGGGGCGCCGGGTCAGCCCCAGCATTTT.

The chain employs TRBV7-6 and TRBJ2-7; 11 bases are a match to TRBD2. CDR1 is SGHVS, CDR2 FNYEAQ, per germline. V lost 5 bases, J lost 2 bases, and 8 bases stayed unmatched. There are 16 residues in the CDR3. The CDR3 sequence: CASSPQGTSGTYEQYF. In DNA, the CDR3 is TGTGCCAGCAGCCCACAAGGGACTAGCGGTACCTACGAGCAGTACTTC.

This chain connects TRBV7-9 to TRBJ1-1, with 8 bases fitting TRBD1. J gave up 1 base and V 8 bases, and 6 bases lay outside the gene matches. CDR3 length: 14 amino acids. In germline, CDR1 is SEHNR, CDR2 FQNEAQ (reference sequence). CDR3 DNA sequence: TGTGCCAGCCAAAAACAGGGGGGGAACACTGAAGCTTTCTTT. Protein product: CASQKQGGNTEAFF.

The chain employs TRBV2 and TRBJ1-1; 7 bases align to TRBD1. The germline V gene encodes CDR1 SNHLY and CDR2 FYNNEI. The V and J ends lost 6 bases and 0 bases, in that order; junction bases with no gene match: 4. This CDR3 spans 14 amino acids. For the CDR3, the DNA is TGTGCCAGCAGGGGGGACAGTATGAACACTGAAGCTTTCTTT. Amino acids: CASRGDSMNTEAFF.

The chain carries TRBV4-2 and TRBJ2-2; 7 nucleotides match TRBD2. The CDR3 length is 17 residues. The germline CDR1 and CDR2 sequences are LGHNA and YNFKEQ. J was trimmed by 1 base and V by 1 base; bases with no gene match: 6. The CDR3 coding sequence is TGTGCCAGCAGCCAAGGGCGGCGGGGGAAGAACACCGGGGAGCTGTTTTTT. Protein: CASSQGRRGKNTGELFF.

The chain employs TRBV5-1 and TRBJ2-2, with 7 bases identical to TRBD1. The CDR3 has 14 residues. The J segment lost 5 bases and the V segment lost 3 bases, leaving 4 bases of the junction unmatched. Germline V gene sequence: CDR1 SGHRS, CDR2 YFSETQ. CDR3: CASSYGTATGELFF. The CDR3 DNA reads as TGCGCCAGCAGCTATGGGACAGCTACCGGGGAGCTGTTTTTT.

This clone has a single count. In DNA form, the CDR3 reads TGTGCCAGTAGTAGGTCAGGGTCTGGAAACACCATATATTTT. Encoded protein: CASSRSGSGNTIYF. This chain joins TRBV19 and TRBJ1-3, with TRBD1 as a possible D gene (5 bases). Germline V gives CDR1 LNHDA, CDR2 SQIVND (reference sequence). CDR3 size: 14 residues. V lost 4 bases and J 1 base, leaving 8 bases between the germline ends. Supplemented by reference TRBV19 and TRBJ1-3, the full variable domain reads DGGITQSPKYLFRKEGQNVTLSCEQNLNHDAMYWYRQDPGQGLRLIYYSQIVNDFQKGDIAEGYSVSREKKESFPLTVTSAQKNPTAFYLCASSRSGSGNTIYFGEGSWLTVV.

The chain couples TRBV6-6 to TRBJ2-1; 12 positions agree with TRBD2. Per germline, CDR1 MNHNY and CDR2 SVGAGI (reference sequence). Trimming at V came to 6 bases and at J to 12 bases, leaving 12 bases not matched to a gene. The CDR3 extends over 15 amino acids. DNA of the CDR3: TGTGCCAGCAGCACGACTAGCGGGGGATGGTTCGGGCAGTTCTTC. Translating gives CASSTTSGGWFGQFF.

The chain has TRBV28 and TRBJ2-3; 8 bases map to TRBD1. The CDR3 runs to 15 residues. Germline CDR1 is MDHEN and CDR2 is SYDVKM. The V and J ends lost 3 bases and 4 bases, in that order; junction bases with no gene match: 6. Here the CDR3 DNA reads TGTGCCAGCAGTTTTGCGGACAGGGATCCAGATACGCAGTATTTT. It specifies CASSFADRDPDTQYF. Full variable domain (missing parts from reference TRBV28 and TRBJ2-3): DVKVTQSSRYLVKRTGEKVFLECVQDMDHENMFWYRQDPGLGLRLIYFSYDVKMKEKGDIPEGYSVSREKKERFSLILESASTNQTSMYLCASSFADRDPDTQYFGPGTRLTVL.

The chain combines TRBV5-4 with TRBJ2-7; D perhaps matches TRBD2 (6 bases). CDR3 length: 12 residues. V shed 4 bases and J shed 6 bases, with 11 bases lying between them. Germline values: CDR1 SGHNT, CDR2 YYREEE (reference sequence). This chain's CDR3 is CASSGGQSEQYF. CDR3 coding DNA: TGTGCCAGCAGCGGAGGGCAGTCCGAGCAGTACTTC.

The rearrangement uses TRBV27 and TRBJ1-2, with 10 bases that match TRBD1. With V trimmed by 0 bases and J by 5 bases, 6 bases remained unmatched. CDR3 size: 16 residues. From germline, CDR1 is MNHEY and CDR2 SMNVEV (reference sequence). As DNA, the CDR3 is TGTGCCAGCAGTTTATCCCCCCGGGACAGGGGTTATGGCTACACCTTC. Amino acid sequence: CASSLSPRDRGYGYTF.